Below, 25 T cell receptor beta chains from the same sample are listed, as sequenced in a study of blood T cell repertoires in COVID-19. Clones were sequenced by immunoSEQ multiplex PCR, and TCRdb holds only the in-frame ones, with some missing. The table records about 150,000 clones, approximately 88% of them present only once. The sequencing sample was made of peripheral blood. The receptors shown here come from a human donor in a cohort sampled during active COVID-19.

This clone was seen only once. This rearrangement joins TRBV30 to TRBJ1-1, with 8 positions matching TRBD1. After removal of 3 bases from V and 7 bases from J, the junction contained 4 bases not matched to a gene. The germline gives CDR1 GTSNPN, CDR2 SVGIG (reference sequence). CDR3 length: 12 residues. CDR3 protein: CAWRSGGDEAFF. The CDR3 DNA sequence: TGTGCCTGGAGATCAGGGGGCGATGAAGCTTTCTTT.

The gene calls are TRBV5-1 and TRBJ2-7; TRBD1 aligns across 7 bases. The ends lost 4 bases at V and 7 bases at J; junction bases unmatched: 8. This CDR3 region has 13 residues. The germline CDR1 and CDR2 sequences are SGHRS and YFSETQ. CDR3 in amino acids: CASSLTGTGEQYF. CDR3 in DNA: TGCGCCAGCAGCCTGACAGGGACGGGAGAGCAGTACTTC.

The chain employs TRBV7-9 and TRBJ2-7; D unresolved. In germline, CDR1 is SEHNR, CDR2 FQNEAQ (reference sequence). CDR3 size: 12 residues. The ends were cut back, 3 bases at V and 4 bases at J, with 7 bases in the middle. DNA for the CDR3: TGTGCCAGCAGCTTTACTCCTTACGAGCAGTACTTC. Translated: CASSFTPYEQYF.

This rearrangement joins TRBV28 to TRBJ1-1; 11 bases map to TRBD1. The CDR3 is 14 residues long. Germline V CDR1 and CDR2: MDHEN, SYDVKM. V trimming: 8 bases; J trimming: 5 bases; junction bases outside the gene matches: 7. The CDR3 loop is CASGWDRGETEAFF. For the CDR3, the DNA is TGTGCCAGCGGATGGGACAGGGGGGAGACTGAAGCTTTCTTT.

This clone was found once. V usage is TRBV28 and J usage is TRBJ2-5; TRBD1 matches at 8 bases. The CDR3 runs to 15 residues. V lost 5 bases to trimming and J lost 5 bases; unmatched junction nucleotides: 10. Germline V gives CDR1 MDHEN, CDR2 SYDVKM. DNA for the CDR3: TGTGCCAGCAGTCCTGTAGGACAGGGTAGGGAGACCCAGTACTTC. Amino acid sequence: CASSPVGQGRETQYF. Combining the CDR3 with reference TRBV28 and TRBJ2-5 gives the whole variable domain DVKVTQSSRYLVKRTGEKVFLECVQDMDHENMFWYRQDPGLGLRLIYFSYDVKMKEKGDIPEGYSVSREKKERFSLILESASTNQTSMYLCASSPVGQGRETQYFGPGTRLLVL.

The gene calls are TRBV2 and TRBJ1-1; maybe TRBD1 (5 bases). This CDR3 comprises 14 residues. V lost 5 bases and J 0 bases, leaving 10 bases between the germline ends. From germline, CDR1 is SNHLY and CDR2 FYNNEI. The CDR3 DNA is TGTGCCAGCAGTAGACAGACCGTGAACACTGAAGCTTTCTTT. It specifies CASSRQTVNTEAFF.

The V gene is TRBV28, the J gene TRBJ1-4; no reliable D call. The germline V and J ends were trimmed by 3 bases and 8 bases, with 10 bases remaining between them. The CDR3 sequence is 13 residues long. In germline, CDR1 is MDHEN, CDR2 SYDVKM. In DNA form, the CDR3 reads TGTGCCAGCAGTTTTCCCCAGATGGAAAAACTGTTTTTT. Protein sequence: CASSFPQMEKLFF.

V usage is TRBV6-1 and J usage is TRBJ2-5; D possibly corresponds to TRBD1 (6 bases). V was trimmed by 1 base and J by 2 bases, leaving 14 bases between them. CDR3 length equals 16 residues. Germline V lookup: CDR1 MNHNS, CDR2 SASEGT. The CDR3 DNA reads TGTGCCAGCAGTGAAGGCTGGACAGTGAAACAAGAGACCCAGTACTTC. This sequence encodes CASSEGWTVKQETQYF.

V is TRBV9 and J is TRBJ2-3; 8 bases are a match to TRBD1. The CDR3 consists of 16 residues. V lost 3 bases and J lost 3; bases outside the gene matches: 9. Germline V gene lookup returns CDR1 SGDLS and CDR2 YYNGEE. Here the CDR3 DNA reads TGTGCCAGCAGCGCCCAGGGGGCATTAAGTACAGATACGCAGTATTTT. It specifies CASSAQGALSTDTQYF.

V gene TRBV27 combines with J gene TRBJ2-1, with D possibly matching TRBD2 (6 bases). The CDR3 sequence is 15 residues long. Germline V gene data show CDR1 as MNHEY and CDR2 as SMNVEV (reference sequence). V was shortened by 5 bases and J by 3 bases, with 14 bases between the two germline ends. The CDR3 region has the DNA TGTGCCAGCAGTCCCATCTCGGAGGGCTACAATGAGCAGTTCTTC. It is translated as CASSPISEGYNEQFF.

V is TRBV2 and J is TRBJ2-7, with 7 bases fitting TRBD2. Germline V CDR1 and CDR2: SNHLY, FYNNEI. The CDR3 is 14 residues long. V lost 7 bases, J lost 6 bases, and 12 bases stayed unmatched. The CDR3 nucleotides are TGTGCCAGCATGGGGACTACCCGCGTCGGCGAGCAGTACTTC. Amino acids: CASMGTTRVGEQYF.

The CDR3 sequence is CASRPTGTPLNTEAFF. CDR3 sequence (DNA): TGTGCCAGCCGCCCTACCGGGACACCCTTGAACACTGAAGCTTTCTTT. The gene calls are TRBV28 and TRBJ1-1; TRBD1 is a possible D gene (6 bases). Trimming removed 8 bases at V and 0 bases at J, with 19 bases between. Germline-derived CDR1 and CDR2 are MDHEN and SYDVKM. The CDR3 spans 16 residues.

In DNA, the CDR3 is TGTGCCAGCAGCACCTCGGCTAGCGGGAGGTCTAGGAATGAGCAGTTCTTC. Its translation: CASSTSASGRSRNEQFF. This chain links TRBV9 with TRBJ2-1; 11 nucleotides line up with TRBD2. Germline V gene sequence: CDR1 SGDLS, CDR2 YYNGEE. The V and J ends lost 4 bases and 7 bases, in that order; junction bases with no gene match: 13. There are 17 residues in the CDR3. Combining the CDR3 with reference TRBV9 and TRBJ2-1 gives the whole variable domain DSGVTQTPKHLITATGQRVTLRCSPRSGDLSVYWYQQSLDQGLQFLIQYYNGEERAKGNILERFSAQQFPDLHSELNLSSLELGDSALYFCASSTSASGRSRNEQFFGPGTRLTVL.

The chain couples TRBV2 to TRBJ2-1, with 10 bases aligning to TRBD2. With V trimmed by 8 bases and J by 0 bases, 10 bases remained unmatched. This CDR3 comprises 17 residues. CDR1 and CDR2 from the germline V gene are SNHLY and FYNNEI. CDR3 sequence reads: CASVGLAAPSSYNEQFF. For the CDR3, the DNA is TGTGCCAGCGTTGGACTAGCGGCACCGAGCTCCTACAATGAGCAGTTCTTC. Combining the CDR3 with reference TRBV2 and TRBJ2-1 gives the whole variable domain EPEVTQTPSHQVTQMGQEVILRCVPISNHLYFYWYRQILGQKVEFLVSFYNNEISEKSEIFDDQFSVERPDGSNFTLKIRSTKLEDSAMYFCASVGLAAPSSYNEQFFGPGTRLTVL.

This CDR3 reads CASSSSGSSYNEQFF. CDR3 nucleotide sequence: TGTGCCAGCAGCTCTAGCGGGAGCTCCTACAATGAGCAGTTCTTC. The chain combines TRBV11-2 with TRBJ2-1; 10 bases align to TRBD2. Germline loops: CDR1 SGHAT, CDR2 FQNNGV. Unmatched junction bases numbered 0, after V lost 4 bases and J lost 0 bases. The CDR3 is made up of 15 amino acids.

The chain carries TRBV28 and TRBJ1-2; no definite D call. The CDR3 covers 13 residues. Germline assignment: CDR1 MDHEN and CDR2 SYDVKM. Trimming stripped 6 bases from V and 8 bases from J, with 16 bases between. CDR3 in amino acids: CASSTERTDGYTF. The CDR3 DNA follows: TGTGCCAGCAGCACTGAACGTACAGACGGCTACACCTTC.

The chain recombines TRBV7-9 with TRBJ1-1, with 8 nucleotides matching TRBD1. V lost 7 bases to trimming and J lost 1 base; unmatched junction nucleotides: 8. This CDR3 contains 15 residues. CDR1 SEHNR and CDR2 FQNEAQ come from the germline V gene (reference sequence). In nucleotides, the CDR3 is TGTGCCAGCACCCCGAGAGGACAGGGGAACACTGAAGCTTTCTTT. This codes for CASTPRGQGNTEAFF.

CDR3 sequence (DNA): TGTGCCAGCAGCCGGGACAGCCACAATGAAAAACTGTTTTTT. The encoded protein is CASSRDSHNEKLFF. This sequence joins TRBV5-6 and TRBJ1-4; 7 bases are a match to TRBD1. CDR1 and CDR2 from the germline V gene are SGHDT and YYEEEE. The CDR3 runs 14 residues. The ends lost 4 bases at V and 5 bases at J; junction bases unmatched: 5.

V and J are TRBV6-1 and TRBJ2-1, with 7 bases fitting TRBD2. The CDR3 is made up of 17 amino acids. The V gene's germline CDR1 is MNHNS and CDR2 SASEGT. V shed 3 bases and J 0 bases; nucleotides not matched to a gene: 8. The CDR3 DNA is TGTGCCAGCAGTGAGTGGGGGGGGTTCGGCTCCTACAATGAGCAGTTCTTC. Its protein is CASSEWGGFGSYNEQFF.

The rearrangement links TRBV18 to TRBJ2-7, with TRBD1 matching over 7 bases. This CDR3 has 18 residues. Looked up from germline, CDR1 is KGHSH and CDR2 is LQKENI. V lost 6 bases and J lost 2; bases outside the gene matches: 19. This chain's CDR3 is CASSPQGGLLTSPYEQYF. CDR3 in DNA: TGTGCCAGCTCCCCGCAAGGGGGCCTTCTAACCTCTCCCTACGAGCAGTACTTC.

The rearrangement uses TRBV27 and TRBJ2-7, with 8 bases that match TRBD1. V lost 6 bases to trimming and J lost 0 bases; unmatched junction nucleotides: 7. The V gene's germline CDR1 is MNHEY and CDR2 SMNVEV (reference sequence). The CDR3 is made up of 15 amino acids. The CDR3 coding sequence is TGTGCCAGCAGCCCCCGCACAGGGGGCTCCTACGAGCAGTACTTC. It encodes CASSPRTGGSYEQYF.

In the case of this clone: Other nucleotide sequences in the sample specify the same CDR3. The rearrangement uses TRBV30 and TRBJ1-2, with D unclear. Germline V CDR1 and CDR2: GTSNPN, SVGIG (reference sequence). CDR3 length: 11 amino acids. Trimming shortened V by 2 bases and J by 4 bases, and 5 bases separated the two germline ends. The CDR3 bases are TGTGCCTGGAGTCCCAGCTATGGCTACACCTTC. This gives the protein CAWSPSYGYTF. Combining the CDR3 with reference TRBV30 and TRBJ1-2 gives the whole variable domain SQTIHQWPATLVQPVGSPLSLECTVEGTSNPNLYWYRQAAGRGLQLLFYSVGIGQISSEVPQNLSASRPQDRQFILSSKKLLLSDSGFYLCAWSPSYGYTFGSGTRLTVV.

V gene TRBV5-6 combines with J gene TRBJ2-7; no clear D. The CDR3 runs 14 residues. V gave up 4 bases and J gave up 0 bases, with 11 bases separating them. From germline, CDR1 is SGHDT and CDR2 YYEEEE. The CDR3 here is CASSQLISSYEQYF. CDR3 nucleotide sequence: TGTGCCAGCAGCCAACTTATAAGCTCCTACGAGCAGTACTTC.

The rearrangement uses TRBV7-2 and TRBJ1-1; 10 positions match TRBD1. The J segment lost 3 bases and the V segment lost 1 base, leaving 2 bases of the junction unmatched. The CDR3 covers 15 residues. The germline CDR1 and CDR2 sequences are SGHTA and FQGNSA. In DNA form, the CDR3 reads TGTGCCAGCAGCTTAGAGGGGACAGGGGACACTGAAGCTTTCTTT. Amino acids: CASSLEGTGDTEAFF. Variable domain in full (rest from reference TRBV7-2 and TRBJ1-1): GAGVSQSPSNKVTEKGKDVELRCDPISGHTALYWYRQSLGQGLEFLIYFQGNSAPDKSGLPSDRFSAERTGGSVSTLTIQRTQQEDSAVYLCASSLEGTGDTEAFFGQGTRLTVV.

The chain combines TRBV4-1 with TRBJ2-7; 8 bases agree with TRBD2. CDR1 is MGHRA, CDR2 YSYEKL, per germline. The CDR3 has 16 amino acids. The V gene end was trimmed by 1 base and the J gene end by 4 bases; junction bases not matched to a gene: 9. CDR3 sequence: CASSQAGGLEFYEQYF. The DNA of the CDR3 is TGCGCCAGCAGCCAAGCCGGGGGACTAGAATTTTACGAGCAGTACTTC.